Listed below are T cell receptor beta chains from one sample, sequenced in a study of blood T cell repertoires in COVID-19. TCRdb's copy holds only in-frame clones and misses some; the assay was immunoSEQ multiplex PCR. The table shows 100,000 or so clones, with 82% occurring only once. The sample was peripheral blood. All receptors come from a man older than 75 with acute or convalescent COVID-19. Both conserved end residues are part of each CDR3. A D gene is named only where the DNA matches it firmly. Clone size is not always given. Where it is, it says once, few, many or a class for expanded clones.

D gene	V gene	J gene	clone size	CDR3 protein
NA	TRBV23-1	TRBJ2-7	NA	CASSQQGTQYF
TRBD1	TRBV10-2	TRBJ2-7	NA	CASSQGAHEQYF
NA	TRBV7-2	TRBJ2-7	NA	CASSLDRSDEQYF
NA	TRBV19	TRBJ2-2	NA	CASSMAGNTGELFF
NA	TRBV11-3	TRBJ2-3	few	CASSLGQFGTDTQYF
NA	TRBV29-1	TRBJ2-2	NA	CSTQGFLTGELFF
TRBD1	TRBV4-1	TRBJ2-2	NA	CASSHNPGTGGNGELFF
TRBD2	TRBV5-1	TRBJ2-2	NA	CASIAGGQGGELFF
TRBD2	TRBV5-1	TRBJ2-1	NA	CASSSGLAGLSNEQFF
TRBD2	TRBV18	TRBJ2-7	NA	CASSPFAGGREQYF
NA	TRBV2	TRBJ2-1	NA	CASSDGAGALNEQFF
NA	TRBV6-2/TRBV6-3	TRBJ1-2	NA	CASSTRRQAINYGYTF
NA	TRBV18	TRBJ1-2	NA	CASSTTTGTPINYGYTF
NA	TRBV19	TRBJ2-1	NA	CASSGSTGYNEQFF
NA	TRBV10-2	TRBJ1-3	NA	CASQQTGSGNTIYF
NA	TRBV6-6	TRBJ2-1	once	CASSYSGQGNEQFF
TRBD1	TRBV5-1	TRBJ1-1	NA	CASSVTGAVTEAFF
TRBD2	TRBV2	TRBJ2-2	NA	CASSIAGGPTGELFF